This T cell receptor (beta chain) was identified during a study of blood T cell repertoires in COVID-19. The data were produced by immunoSEQ multiplex PCR, yet TCRdb's version contains in-frame clones alone and is incomplete. Of approximately 200,000 clones listed, roughly nine tenths are singletons. This sequence originates from a woman aged 25 to 39 who had recovered from COVID-19. What was sequenced was PBMCs or T cells enriched from blood (not recorded which).

CDR3 loop: CASSPQWTEGGNTEAFF. CDR3 coding DNA: TGCGCCAGCAGTCCCCAATGGACGGAGGGAGGGAACACTGAAGCTTTCTTT. The rearrangement joins TRBV5-1 to TRBJ1-1, with D hard to call. The CDR3 consists of 17 residues. V gave up 5 bases and J gave up 1 base, with 21 bases separating them. CDR1 SGHRS and CDR2 YFSETQ come from the germline V gene.